This T cell receptor beta chain derives from a study of shared clonotypes between healthy human individuals. General study results and limits: Roughly 4.6% of naive CD4 clonotypes were common to several donors.

The CDR3 runs to 18 residues. V was pared by 5 bases and J by 3 bases, with 10 bases of the junction left unmatched. Germline V gives CDR1 WNHNN, CDR2 SYGVQD (reference sequence). This clone was seen once. What it binds is unknown. In the original processing: Filtering differed, since immunoSEQ gave only junction sequences and no quality scores. Repertoires were generated with immunoSEQ multiplex PCR, while TCRdb's copy carries only in-frame clones and drops some. V, J and clone size are those of that table, while D and trimming were read from the DNA. The sample includes 2 million to 2.5 million clones, under 95% seen only once; the top ten take 0.35% to 0.45%.

The sample taken for sequencing was naive CD4+ T cells from PBMCs. Subset in this sample: CD45RA+ positively selected. The receptor comes from a man younger than 35 in good health. Some clones in this sample may be carry-over from other donors' samples. The V and J genes are TRBV10-1 and TRBJ2-3; 14 bases map to TRBD2. The CDR3: CASSLTSGRATSTDTQYF. CDR3 nucleotides: TGCGCCAGCAGTTTGACTAGCGGGAGGGCTACTTCAACAGATACGCAGTATTTT.